This TCR beta chain comes out of a study of blood T cells in healthy people across ages. Germline CDR1 is KGHSH and CDR2 is LQKENI. Trimming took 6 bases from V and 3 from J, leaving 12 bases between them. This CDR3 comprises 13 residues. The authors ran a second PCR of roughly 6 to 12 cycles using a sample-barcoded 5' primer and a J-beta primer mix. TCRdb reanalysed the 5' RACE reads using MiXCR and keeps one entry per CDR3 protein. The data contain 650,000 to 1,000,000 distinct CDR3 sequences, 35% to 40% of them singletons. The receptor was isolated from a man aged 18 to 30 in good health. V and J are TRBV18 and TRBJ2-7; a possible D gene is TRBD1 (6 bases). Sequences were obtained from blood. Here the CDR3 reads CASSKDRDYEQYF. The CDR3 DNA follows: TGTGCCAGCTCCAAGGACAGAGACTACGAGCAGTACTTC. The full variable domain, with the rest looked up from reference TRBV18 and TRBJ2-7, is NAGVMQNPRHLVRRRGQEARLRCSPMKGHSHVYWYRQLPEEGLKFMVYLQKENIIDESGMPKERFSAEFPKEGPSILRIQQVVRGDSAAYFCASSKDRDYEQYFGPGTRLTVT.